The source of this TCR beta chain is a study of shared T cell receptors in the human thymus. This table comes from immunoSEQ multiplex PCR, and its TCRdb copy is limited to in-frame clones, with some not included. Of about 710,000 clones listed, more than 70% are singletons. The length of the CDR3 is 14 residues. The germline gives CDR1 MNHNY, CDR2 SVGAGI (reference sequence). V gave up 6 bases and J gave up 2 bases, with 11 bases separating them. Separately, the same data were catalogued under a study of human thymus T cells. According to that study: Thymic and blood repertoires seemed to favor certain V and J genes. Related work showed strongly overlapping thymic repertoires across unrelated individuals.

Sequenced sample: thymocytes. The J gene is TRBJ1-3, the V gene TRBV6-6, with D hard to call. This clonotype originated in a boy younger than two with a congenital heart defect. CDR3 in DNA: TGTGCCAGCAGGGAGCTTCACCCTGGAAACACCATATATTTT. Protein: CASRELHPGNTIYF.